This record looks at one T cell receptor (beta chain) sequence and its context. Its target is unknown. At cycle 4 day 1, cycle 7 day 1, and baseline, blood was sampled. The data belong to a study of OX40 agonist ivuxolimab in advanced cancers. Study-level background: Cohort: approximately 83% men, mean age approximately 60, aged about 20 to 85. Broader study findings: Blood T cells, both CD4+ and CD8+, expanded clonally by week 6 at 0.1 to 3.0 mg/kg. In the expanded peripheral T cells, antigen specificity was never determined.

This CDR3 is 16 amino acids long. Germline assignment: CDR1 MDHEN and CDR2 SYDVKM. Measured with immunoSEQ multiplex PCR; TCRdb has only the in-frame clones, and not every one. The table records tens of thousands of clones, approximately 90% of them present only once. The TCR sequence derives from an adult with an advanced solid tumor such as melanoma, head and neck, liver or kidney cancer. The chain carries TRBV28 and TRBJ2-5, with D perhaps TRBD2 (6 bases). The J call may be faulty, since TRBJ2-7 better matches the DNA end. The sequenced sample was CD4+ or CD8+ T cells sorted from blood, obtained in a trial of the OX40 agonist ivuxolimab. This CDR3 reads CASQGGALRDSYEQYF. CDR3 in DNA: TGTGCCAGCCAGGGAGGAGCTCTTAGGGACTCCTACGAGCAGTACTTC.